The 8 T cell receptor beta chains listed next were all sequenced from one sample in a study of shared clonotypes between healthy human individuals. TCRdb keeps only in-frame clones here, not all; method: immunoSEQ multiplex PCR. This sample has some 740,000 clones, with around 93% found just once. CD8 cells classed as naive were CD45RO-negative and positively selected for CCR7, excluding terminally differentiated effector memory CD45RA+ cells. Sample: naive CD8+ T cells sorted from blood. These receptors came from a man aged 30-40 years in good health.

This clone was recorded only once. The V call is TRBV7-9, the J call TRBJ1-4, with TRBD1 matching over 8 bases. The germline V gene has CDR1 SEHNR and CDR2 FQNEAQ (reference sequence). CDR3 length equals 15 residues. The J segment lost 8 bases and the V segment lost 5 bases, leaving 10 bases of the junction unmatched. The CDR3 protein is CASSRPTGVEEKLFF. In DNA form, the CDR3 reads TGTGCCAGCAGCCGCCCGACAGGGGTGGAGGAAAAACTGTTTTTT.

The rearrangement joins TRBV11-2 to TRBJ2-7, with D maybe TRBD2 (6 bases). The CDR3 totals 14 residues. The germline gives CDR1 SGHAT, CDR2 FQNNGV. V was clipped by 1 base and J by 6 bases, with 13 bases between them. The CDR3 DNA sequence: TGTGCCAGCAGCTTAGTCCATGGAGGGGTCGAGCAGTACTTC. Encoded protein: CASSLVHGGVEQYF.

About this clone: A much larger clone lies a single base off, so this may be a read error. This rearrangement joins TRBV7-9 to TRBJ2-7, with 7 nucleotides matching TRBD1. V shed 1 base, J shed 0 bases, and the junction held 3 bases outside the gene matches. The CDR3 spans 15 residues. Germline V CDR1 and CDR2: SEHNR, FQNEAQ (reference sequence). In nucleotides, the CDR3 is TGTGCCAGCAGCTTAGTAGGGGACAGCTCCTACGAGCAGTACTTC. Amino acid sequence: CASSLVGDSSYEQYF.

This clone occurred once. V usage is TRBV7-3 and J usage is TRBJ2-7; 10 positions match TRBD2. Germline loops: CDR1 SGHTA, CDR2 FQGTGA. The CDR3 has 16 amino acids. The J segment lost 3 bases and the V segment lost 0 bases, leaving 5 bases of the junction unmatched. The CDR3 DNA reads TGTGCCAGCAGCTTAACAGACGCTAGCGGGGGCTACGAGCAGTACTTC. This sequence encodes CASSLTDASGGYEQYF. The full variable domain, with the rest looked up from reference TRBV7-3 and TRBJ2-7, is GAGVSQTPSNKVTEKGKYVELRCDPISGHTALYWYRQSLGQGPEFLIYFQGTGAADDSGLPNDRFFAVRPEGSVSTLKIQRTERGDSAVYLCASSLTDASGGYEQYFGPGTRLTVT.

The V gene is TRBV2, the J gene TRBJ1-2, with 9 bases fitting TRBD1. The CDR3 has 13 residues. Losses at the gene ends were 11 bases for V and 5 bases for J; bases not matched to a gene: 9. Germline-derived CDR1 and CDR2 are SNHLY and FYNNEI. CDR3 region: CALRTGVLYGYTF. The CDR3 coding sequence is TGTGCCCTTCGGACAGGGGTTTTGTATGGCTACACCTTC.

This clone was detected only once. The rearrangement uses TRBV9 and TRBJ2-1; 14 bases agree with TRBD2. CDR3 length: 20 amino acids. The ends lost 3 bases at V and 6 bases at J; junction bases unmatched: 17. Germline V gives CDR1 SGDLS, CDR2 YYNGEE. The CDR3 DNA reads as TGTGCCAGCAGCGGGCGGGCGGCCGGGACTAGCGGGAGAGTCGGCAATGAGCAGTTCTTC. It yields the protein CASSGRAAGTSGRVGNEQFF.

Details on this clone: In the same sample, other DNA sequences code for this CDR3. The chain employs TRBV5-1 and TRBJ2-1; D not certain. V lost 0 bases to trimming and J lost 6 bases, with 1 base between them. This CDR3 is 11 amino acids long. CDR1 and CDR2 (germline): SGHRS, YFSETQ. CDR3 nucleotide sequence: TGCGCCAGCAGCTTGGGCAATGAGCAGTTCTTC. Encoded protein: CASSLGNEQFF.

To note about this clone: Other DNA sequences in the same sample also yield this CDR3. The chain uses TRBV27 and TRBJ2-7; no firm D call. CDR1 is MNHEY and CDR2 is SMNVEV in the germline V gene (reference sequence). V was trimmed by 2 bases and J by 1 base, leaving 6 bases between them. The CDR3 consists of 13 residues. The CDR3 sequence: CASSLIGSYEQYF. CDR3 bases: TGTGCCAGCAGTTTAATAGGATCCTACGAGCAGTACTTC.